This record concerns one T cell receptor (beta chain) sequence. Its antigen is still unknown. The CDR3 runs to 15 residues. The germline V gene encodes CDR1 SGDLS and CDR2 YYNGEE. Trimming removed 0 bases from V and 7 bases from J, with 11 bases in between. This sample is drawn from a study of T cell responses to AZD1222 COVID-19 vaccine. Study-wide results and limits: Rises in breadth and depth of Spike-specific TCRs came after two AZD1222 doses.

Measured with immunoSEQ multiplex PCR; TCRdb has only the in-frame clones, and not every one. The table shows 110,000 to 150,000 clones, with approximately 93% occurring only once. The sample was peripheral blood, taken on day 0 of MenACWY control vaccination. The clonotype comes from an adult in good health. The chain has TRBV9 and TRBJ1-6; D gene uncertain. The CDR3 region is CASSVGGLENSPLHF. CDR3 sequence (DNA): TGTGCCAGCAGCGTAGGCGGATTGGAGAATTCACCCCTCCACTTT. Supplemented by reference TRBV9 and TRBJ1-6, the full variable domain reads DSGVTQTPKHLITATGQRVTLRCSPRSGDLSVYWYQQSLDQGLQFLIQYYNGEERAKGNILERFSAQQFPDLHSELNLSSLELGDSALYFCASSVGGLENSPLHFGNGTRLTVT.